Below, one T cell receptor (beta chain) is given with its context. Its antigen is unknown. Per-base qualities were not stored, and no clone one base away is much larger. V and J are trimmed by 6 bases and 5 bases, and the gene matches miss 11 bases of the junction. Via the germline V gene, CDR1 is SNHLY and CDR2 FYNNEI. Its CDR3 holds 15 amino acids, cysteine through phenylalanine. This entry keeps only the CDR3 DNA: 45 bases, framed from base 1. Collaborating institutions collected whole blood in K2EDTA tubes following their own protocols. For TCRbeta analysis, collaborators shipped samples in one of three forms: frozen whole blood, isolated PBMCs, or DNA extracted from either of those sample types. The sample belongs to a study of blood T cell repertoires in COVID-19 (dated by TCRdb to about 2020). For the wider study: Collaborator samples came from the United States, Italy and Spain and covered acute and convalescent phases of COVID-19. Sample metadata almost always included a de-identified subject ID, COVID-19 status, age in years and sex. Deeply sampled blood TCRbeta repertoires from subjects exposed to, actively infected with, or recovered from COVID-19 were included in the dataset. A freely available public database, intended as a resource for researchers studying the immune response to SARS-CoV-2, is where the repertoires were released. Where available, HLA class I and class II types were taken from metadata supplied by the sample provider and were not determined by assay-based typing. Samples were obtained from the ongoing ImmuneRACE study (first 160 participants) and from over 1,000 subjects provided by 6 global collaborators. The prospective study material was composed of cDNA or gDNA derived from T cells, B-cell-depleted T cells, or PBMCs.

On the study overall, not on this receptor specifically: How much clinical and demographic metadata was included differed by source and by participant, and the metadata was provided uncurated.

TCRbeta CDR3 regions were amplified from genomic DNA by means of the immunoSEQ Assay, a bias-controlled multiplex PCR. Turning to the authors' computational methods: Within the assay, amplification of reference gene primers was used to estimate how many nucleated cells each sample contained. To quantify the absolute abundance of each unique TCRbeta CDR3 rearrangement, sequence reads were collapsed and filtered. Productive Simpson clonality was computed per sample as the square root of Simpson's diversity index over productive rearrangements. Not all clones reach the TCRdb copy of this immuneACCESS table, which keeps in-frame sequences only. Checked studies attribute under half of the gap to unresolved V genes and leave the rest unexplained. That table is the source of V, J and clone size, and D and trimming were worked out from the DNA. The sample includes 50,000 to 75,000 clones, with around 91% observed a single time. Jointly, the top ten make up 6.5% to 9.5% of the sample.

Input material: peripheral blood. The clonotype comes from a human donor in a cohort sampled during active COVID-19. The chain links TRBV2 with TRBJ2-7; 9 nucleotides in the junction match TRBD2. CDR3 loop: CASRMPGLATNEQYF. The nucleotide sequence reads TGTGCCAGCAGGATGCCGGGACTAGCAACGAACGAGCAGTACTTC.